Following are 25 T cell receptor beta chains from one sample sequenced in a study of OX40 agonist ivuxolimab in advanced cancers. The table came from immunoSEQ multiplex PCR; TCRdb's copy has only in-frame clones and leaves some out. The data contain some 99,000 clones, about 83% of them singletons. The specimen comprised CD4+ or CD8+ T cells sorted from blood, sampled in a trial of the OX40 agonist ivuxolimab. These receptors were taken from an adult with an advanced solid tumor such as melanoma, head and neck, liver or kidney cancer.

The chain recombines TRBV2 with TRBJ1-1, with TRBD1 as a possible D gene (5 bases). This CDR3 has 13 amino acids. The ends were cut back, 11 bases at V and 2 bases at J, with 15 bases in the middle. CDR1 is SNHLY, CDR2 FYNNEI, per germline. Written as DNA, the CDR3 is TGTGCCCCCGGGGCACAGTTAAACACTGAAGCTTTCTTT. Translating it yields CAPGAQLNTEAFF. Combining the CDR3 with reference TRBV2 and TRBJ1-1 gives the whole variable domain EPEVTQTPSHQVTQMGQEVILRCVPISNHLYFYWYRQILGQKVEFLVSFYNNEISEKSEIFDDQFSVERPDGSNFTLKIRSTKLEDSAMYFCAPGAQLNTEAFFGQGTRLTVV.

The chain joins TRBV2 to TRBJ1-1, with unresolved D. CDR1 is SNHLY, CDR2 FYNNEI, per germline. V lost 3 bases and J lost 1, with 6 bases in between. The CDR3 runs 13 residues. CDR3 nucleotides: TGTGCCAGCAGTGAGCGCGGGAACACTGAAGCTTTCTTT. It specifies CASSERGNTEAFF. The full variable domain, rest sourced from reference TRBV2 and TRBJ1-1, is EPEVTQTPSHQVTQMGQEVILRCVPISNHLYFYWYRQILGQKVEFLVSFYNNEISEKSEIFDDQFSVERPDGSNFTLKIRSTKLEDSAMYFCASSERGNTEAFFGQGTRLTVV.

J is TRBJ2-3 and V is TRBV29-1; the D call may be TRBD1 or TRBD2 (5 bases each). There are 14 residues in the CDR3. V dropped 2 bases and J dropped 2 bases, with 11 bases sitting between them. Germline V gene data show CDR1 as SQVTM and CDR2 as ANQGSEA. CDR3: CSVELGDLTDTQYF. CDR3 bases: TGCAGCGTTGAACTAGGGGACCTCACAGATACGCAGTATTTT.

The chain combines TRBV27 with TRBJ2-7; 7 nucleotides agree with TRBD2. CDR1 MNHEY and CDR2 SMNVEV come from the germline V gene (reference sequence). CDR3 size: 15 residues. With V trimmed by 6 bases and J by 5 bases, 13 bases remained unmatched. In DNA form, the CDR3 reads TGTGCCAGCAGCGAAACCGACGGCGGGAGAAACGAGCAGTACTTC. It codes for CASSETDGGRNEQYF.

The chain recombines TRBV18 with TRBJ1-4; maybe TRBD1 (5 bases). This CDR3 is built from 15 residues. Germline V gives CDR1 KGHSH, CDR2 LQKENI. The ends were cut back, 3 bases at V and 0 bases at J, with 8 bases in the middle. CDR3 sequence reads: CASSPLRATNEKLFF. The CDR3 DNA is TGTGCCAGCTCACCCCTCAGGGCAACTAATGAAAAACTGTTTTTT.

The chain couples TRBV6-6 to TRBJ2-3, with D perhaps assigned TRBD1 or TRBD2 (6 bases each). The CDR3 consists of 16 residues. V lost 6 bases and J 5 bases, leaving 21 bases between the germline ends. Germline V gene lookup returns CDR1 MNHNY and CDR2 SVGAGI (reference sequence). This CDR3 reads CASSLPKGGRGDTQYF. The CDR3 DNA sequence: TGTGCCAGCAGCCTACCAAAGGGGGGCCGAGGAGATACGCAGTATTTT.

The chain is built from TRBV7-2 and TRBJ2-7; D ambiguous. V was pared by 1 base and J by 9 bases, with 13 bases between. The germline V gene has CDR1 SGHTA and CDR2 FQGNSA. The CDR3 spans 13 residues. The CDR3 nucleotides are TGTGCCAGCAGCTTAGGTGGCACCCCTCGGCAGTACTTC. Its translation: CASSLGGTPRQYF.

The DNA of the CDR3 is TGTGCCAGCAGCTTAGTTGGTGGGGGTGCCAAAAACATTCAGTACTTC. Amino acids: CASSLVGGGAKNIQYF. The chain uses TRBV7-2 and TRBJ2-4, with D possibly called TRBD1 or TRBD2 (5 bases each). V shed 1 base and J shed 1 base, with 11 bases lying between them. The CDR3 covers 16 residues. Germline V gives CDR1 SGHTA, CDR2 FQGNSA.

In its sample, this clone was seen a few times. The chain recombines TRBV5-1 with TRBJ2-3; TRBD2 might be the D (5 bases). Germline V lookup: CDR1 SGHRS, CDR2 YFSETQ. This CDR3 contains 14 residues. The germline V and J ends were trimmed by 4 bases and 1 base, with 10 bases remaining between them. The DNA for the CDR3 is TGCGCCAGCAGCGCTGAGGAGGGCACAGATACGCAGTATTTT. It specifies CASSAEEGTDTQYF.

This chain links TRBV6-5 with TRBJ1-1, with D unresolved. V lost 2 bases, J lost 3 bases, and 7 bases lay in between. The V gene's germline CDR1 is MNHEY and CDR2 SVGAGI. CDR3 length: 13 residues. CDR3 loop: CASSYVGDTEAFF. The CDR3 coding sequence is TGTGCCAGCAGTTACGTGGGAGACACTGAAGCTTTCTTT.

With respect to this clone: The CDR3 end shows no conserved phenylalanine or tryptophan, and so a read error is likely. The chain is built from TRBV6-6 and TRBJ1-6; D perhaps matches TRBD1 (6 bases). The CDR3 runs 14 residues. CDR1 and CDR2 (germline): MNHNY, SVGAGI (reference sequence). Deletions cut 6 bases from V and 9 bases from J, with 15 bases between. CDR3 in amino acids: CASRIGGLGSPLHL. Written as DNA, the CDR3 is TGTGCCAGCAGGATTGGGGGCCTGGGTTCACCCCTCCACCTT.

The chain employs TRBV28 and TRBJ2-5; TRBD1 aligns across 8 bases. The end of the DNA aligns better with TRBJ2-7, so the J call may be wrong. The CDR3 contains 15 residues. Looked up from germline, CDR1 is MDHEN and CDR2 is SYDVKM. Here the CDR3 DNA reads TGTGCCAGCAGTCCGCCCGGGACAGGCTCCTACGAGCAGTACTTC. Its protein is CASSPPGTGSYEQYF.

The V gene is TRBV5-4, the J gene TRBJ2-7; 11 nucleotides agree with TRBD2. Losses at the gene ends were 4 bases for V and 0 bases for J; bases not matched to a gene: 6. There are 16 residues in the CDR3. Germline V CDR1 and CDR2: SGHNT, YYREEE (reference sequence). CDR3 in amino acids: CASSTGLAGFSYEQYF. The CDR3 DNA is TGTGCCAGCAGCACCGGACTAGCGGGCTTCTCCTACGAGCAGTACTTC.

This sequence joins TRBV6-1 and TRBJ1-5; D call uncertain. Trimming stripped 2 bases from V and 4 bases from J, with 15 bases between. The CDR3 runs to 16 residues. CDR1 MNHNS and CDR2 SASEGT come from the germline V gene. Here the CDR3 reads CASSEFGGEGNQPQHF. The DNA for the CDR3 is TGTGCCAGCAGTGAATTCGGCGGGGAGGGTAATCAGCCCCAGCATTTT.

The CDR3 reads CASSPPERGSYEQYF. The CDR3 nucleotides are TGTGCCAGCTCACCACCCGAAAGAGGTTCCTACGAGCAGTACTTC. J is TRBJ2-7 and V is TRBV18; D remains unclear. V gave up 0 bases and J gave up 1 base, with 10 bases separating them. The CDR3 contains 15 residues. The V gene's germline CDR1 is KGHSH and CDR2 LQKENI.

The chain uses TRBV7-3 and TRBJ2-2; perhaps TRBD2 as D (7 bases). Germline V CDR1 and CDR2: SGHTA, FQGTGA. CDR3 size: 14 residues. V shed 5 bases and J shed 8 bases, with 15 bases lying between them. For the CDR3, the DNA is TGTGCCAGCAGCCCGGGGGGCGTGGCTGGGGAGCTGTTTTTT. Its protein is CASSPGGVAGELFF.

The chain couples TRBV5-8 to TRBJ2-2; a weak D match, TRBD2 (7 bases). Looked up from germline, CDR1 is SGHTS and CDR2 is YDEGEE. CDR3 length: 16 residues. V gave up 1 base and J gave up 6 bases, with 16 bases separating them. CDR3 loop: CASSLRGAGLAGELFF. DNA of the CDR3: TGTGCCAGCAGCTTGCGGGGGGCCGGTTTGGCCGGGGAGCTGTTTTTT.

The chain combines TRBV14 with TRBJ2-5; D remains unclear. The CDR3 runs to 12 residues. Trimming pared 4 bases from V and 4 bases from J, leaving 7 bases between. The germline V gene encodes CDR1 SGHDN and CDR2 FVKESK. CDR3 sequence: CASSRQGETQYF. The CDR3 bases are TGTGCCAGCAGCCGACAAGGAGAGACCCAGTACTTC.

This chain joins TRBV12-5 and TRBJ2-3; D is perhaps TRBD1 or TRBD2 (5 bases each). V was shortened by 9 bases and J by 2 bases, with 12 bases between the two germline ends. CDR3 length: 13 amino acids. Germline lookup yields CDR1 LGHNT and CDR2 FRNRAP. The CDR3 sequence is CASRGSHTDTQYF. DNA for the CDR3: TGTGCTAGCCGGGGCTCCCACACAGATACGCAGTATTTT.

The genes are TRBV5-5 and TRBJ2-7; D not resolved. The ends were cut back, 0 bases at V and 6 bases at J, with 7 bases in the middle. Germline-derived CDR1 and CDR2 are SGHKS and YYEKEE (reference sequence). The CDR3 totals 12 residues. CDR3: CASSLAQSEQYF. The CDR3 nucleotides are TGTGCCAGCAGCTTGGCACAGAGCGAGCAGTACTTC.

The sample holds one count of this clone. The chain couples TRBV6-5 to TRBJ2-7, with a tentative D call TRBD1 (6 bases). V lost 5 bases, J lost 0 bases, and 8 bases lay in between. The CDR3 has 13 amino acids. The germline V gene encodes CDR1 MNHEY and CDR2 SVGAGI. The CDR3 bases are TGTGCCAGCAGTACAGGGAACTCCTACGAGCAGTACTTC. Translating gives CASSTGNSYEQYF.

The chain has TRBV5-1 and TRBJ1-1, with a weak D call TRBD1 (5 bases). The CDR3 length is 15 residues. Trimming shortened V by 0 bases and J by 1 base, and 10 bases separated the two germline ends. CDR1 is SGHRS and CDR2 is YFSETQ in the germline V gene. The CDR3 nucleotides read TGCGCCAGCAGCTTGGGACAGTCCCCGAACACTGAAGCTTTCTTT. Translated, it gives CASSLGQSPNTEAFF. The full variable domain, in which reference TRBV5-1 and TRBJ1-1 provide the parts outside the CDR3, is KAGVTQTPRYLIKTRGQQVTLSCSPISGHRSVSWYQQTPGQGLQFLFEYFSETQRNKGNFPGRFSGRQFSNSRSEMNVSTLELGDSALYLCASSLGQSPNTEAFFGQGTRLTVV.

This chain uses TRBV5-1 with TRBJ1-4; 9 bases map to TRBD1. V gave up 2 bases and J gave up 6 bases; unmatched junction bases: 2. The V gene's germline CDR1 is SGHRS and CDR2 YFSETQ. The CDR3 runs 14 residues. CDR3 amino acids: CASSLGQGYEKLFF. The CDR3 DNA is TGCGCCAGCAGCTTAGGACAGGGGTATGAAAAACTGTTTTTT.

The chain recombines TRBV5-1 with TRBJ2-7; TRBD1 agrees at 11 bases. V trimming: 0 bases; J trimming: 5 bases; junction bases outside the gene matches: 7. The germline CDR1 and CDR2 sequences are SGHRS and YFSETQ. This CDR3 has 16 residues. In DNA, the CDR3 is TGCGCCAGCAGCTTGGCCCGGACAGGGGGCGCGGACGAGCAGTACTTC. Residues: CASSLARTGGADEQYF. The entire variable domain, with the rest obtained from reference TRBV5-1 and TRBJ2-7, is as follows: KAGVTQTPRYLIKTRGQQVTLSCSPISGHRSVSWYQQTPGQGLQFLFEYFSETQRNKGNFPGRFSGRQFSNSRSEMNVSTLELGDSALYLCASSLARTGGADEQYFGPGTRLTVT.

The rearrangement joins TRBV18 to TRBJ2-5; D might be TRBD2 (6 bases). The CDR3 is made up of 14 amino acids. The germline gives CDR1 KGHSH, CDR2 LQKENI. V gave up 6 bases and J gave up 1 base, with 12 bases separating them. The CDR3 reads CASSRESTQETQYF. In nucleotides, the CDR3 is TGTGCCAGCTCCCGGGAGAGTACCCAAGAGACCCAGTACTTC.